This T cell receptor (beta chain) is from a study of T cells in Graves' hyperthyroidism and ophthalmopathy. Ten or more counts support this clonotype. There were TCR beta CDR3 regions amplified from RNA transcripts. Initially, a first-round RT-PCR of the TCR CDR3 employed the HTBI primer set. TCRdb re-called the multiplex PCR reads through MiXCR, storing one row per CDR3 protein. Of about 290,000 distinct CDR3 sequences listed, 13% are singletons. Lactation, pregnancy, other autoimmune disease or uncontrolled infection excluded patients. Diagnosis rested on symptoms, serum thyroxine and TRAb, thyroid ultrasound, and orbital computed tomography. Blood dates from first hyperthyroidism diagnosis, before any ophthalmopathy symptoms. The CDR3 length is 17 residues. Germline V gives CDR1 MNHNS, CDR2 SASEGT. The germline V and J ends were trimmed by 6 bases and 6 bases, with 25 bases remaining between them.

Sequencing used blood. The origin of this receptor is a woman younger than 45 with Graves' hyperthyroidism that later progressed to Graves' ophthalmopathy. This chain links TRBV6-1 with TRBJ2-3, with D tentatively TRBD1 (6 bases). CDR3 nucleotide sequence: TGTGCCAGCAGCGACGCCCCAGGGGCGCTTCTTCCCGATACGCAGTATTTT. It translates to CASSDAPGALLPDTQYF.